This record concerns one TCR beta chain sequence. Individual cDNA molecules carried attached unique molecular identifiers. TCRdb analysed the 5' RACE reads with MiXCR anew, one entry per CDR3 protein. The sample records 70,000 or so distinct CDR3 sequences, about a tenth being singletons. These data come from a study of early T cells in non-severe SARS-CoV-2 infection. The CDR3 contains 14 residues. CDR1 is LNHDA, CDR2 SQIVND, per germline (reference sequence). V lost 7 bases and J lost 8, with 18 bases in between. This sequence originates from an adult who was a healthcare worker with PCR-confirmed SARS-CoV-2 infection or an uninfected control (not recorded which). The sample consisted of whole blood. The chain joins TRBV19 to TRBJ2-4; D is unclear. The CDR3 sequence: CASTPGLLRDIQYF. The DNA of the CDR3 is TGTGCCAGTACTCCGGGCCTGCTAAGGGACATTCAGTACTTC.